This entry describes one T cell receptor beta chain. The sample originates from a study of blood T cell repertoires in COVID-19. Study-level information: The cDNA or gDNA used as material had been derived from T cells, B-cell-depleted T cells, or PBMCs.

Study processing details: Reference gene primer amplification in the assay estimated nucleated cell counts. The method was immunoSEQ multiplex PCR; TCRdb's version includes in-frame clones alone and lacks a portion of them. V and J calls plus clone size are reproduced from that table; the DNA served to infer D and trimming. The sample lists about 180,000 clones, approximately 82% occurring once. The germline CDR1 and CDR2 sequences are SGDLS and YYNGEE. V lost 2 bases to trimming and J lost 5 bases; unmatched junction nucleotides: 10. The CDR3 has 17 amino acids. The V gene is TRBV9, the J gene TRBJ2-1; TRBD2 aligns across 10 bases. The sequence was obtained from a woman older than 75 with active or convalescent COVID-19. Input material: peripheral blood. This CDR3 reads CASSVALPGTSDNEQFF. The CDR3 bases are TGTGCCAGCAGCGTGGCCCTACCCGGGACTAGCGACAATGAGCAGTTCTTC.